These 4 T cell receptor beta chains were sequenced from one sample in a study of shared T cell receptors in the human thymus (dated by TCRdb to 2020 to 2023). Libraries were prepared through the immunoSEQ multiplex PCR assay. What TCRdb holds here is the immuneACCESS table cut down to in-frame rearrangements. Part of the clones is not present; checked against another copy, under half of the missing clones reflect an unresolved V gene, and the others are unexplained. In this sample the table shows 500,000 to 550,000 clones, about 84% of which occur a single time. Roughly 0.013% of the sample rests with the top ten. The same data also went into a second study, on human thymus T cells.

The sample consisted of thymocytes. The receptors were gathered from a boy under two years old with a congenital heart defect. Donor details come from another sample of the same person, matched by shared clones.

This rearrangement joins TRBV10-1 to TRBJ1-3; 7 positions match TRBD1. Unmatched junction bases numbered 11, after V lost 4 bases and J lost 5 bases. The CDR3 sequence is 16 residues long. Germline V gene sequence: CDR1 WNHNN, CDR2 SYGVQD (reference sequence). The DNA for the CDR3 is TGCGCCAGCAGTGGGGGCGACAGGGATAGGAGAAACACCATATATTTT. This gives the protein CASSGGDRDRRNTIYF.

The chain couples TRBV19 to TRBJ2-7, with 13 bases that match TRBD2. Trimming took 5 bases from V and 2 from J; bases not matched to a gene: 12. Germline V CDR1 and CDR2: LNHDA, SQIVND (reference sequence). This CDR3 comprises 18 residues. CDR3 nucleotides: TGTGCCAGTAGTCCCCCAGGGACTAGCGGGGCCGGTCCCTACGAGCAGTACTTC. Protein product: CASSPPGTSGAGPYEQYF.

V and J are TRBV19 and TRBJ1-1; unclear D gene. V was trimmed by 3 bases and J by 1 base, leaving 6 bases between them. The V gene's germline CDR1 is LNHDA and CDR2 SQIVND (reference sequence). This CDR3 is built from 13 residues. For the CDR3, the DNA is TGTGCCAGTAGTATTCGAGAGAACACTGAAGCTTTCTTT. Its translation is CASSIRENTEAFF.

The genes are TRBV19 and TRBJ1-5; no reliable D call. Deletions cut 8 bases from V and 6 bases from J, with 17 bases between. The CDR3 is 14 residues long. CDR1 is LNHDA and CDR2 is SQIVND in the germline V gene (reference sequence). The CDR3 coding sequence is TGTGCCAGTTCCCGGGGAGGTAGGAGTCAGCCCCAGCATTTT. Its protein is CASSRGGRSQPQHF.